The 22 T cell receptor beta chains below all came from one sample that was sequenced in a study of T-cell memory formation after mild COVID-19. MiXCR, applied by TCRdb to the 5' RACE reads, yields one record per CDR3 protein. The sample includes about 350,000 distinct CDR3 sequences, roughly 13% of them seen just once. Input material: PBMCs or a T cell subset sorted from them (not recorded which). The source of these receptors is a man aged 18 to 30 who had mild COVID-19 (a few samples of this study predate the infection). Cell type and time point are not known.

The CDR3 nucleotides are TGCGCCAGCAGCCAAGACCCCCCGGGGGGTTACGAGCAGTACTTC. The encoded protein is CASSQDPPGGYEQYF. The V gene is TRBV4-1, the J gene TRBJ2-7, with 7 bases lining up with TRBD2. The CDR3 has 15 residues. CDR1 and CDR2 (germline): MGHRA, YSYEKL. Unmatched junction bases numbered 6, after V lost 0 bases and J lost 4 bases.

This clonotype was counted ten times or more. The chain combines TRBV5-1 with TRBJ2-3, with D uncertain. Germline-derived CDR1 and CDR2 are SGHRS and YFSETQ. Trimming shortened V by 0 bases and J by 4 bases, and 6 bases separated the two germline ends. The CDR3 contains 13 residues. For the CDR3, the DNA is TGCGCCAGCAGCTTGGCTGGGCCAGATACGCAGTATTTT. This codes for CASSLAGPDTQYF.

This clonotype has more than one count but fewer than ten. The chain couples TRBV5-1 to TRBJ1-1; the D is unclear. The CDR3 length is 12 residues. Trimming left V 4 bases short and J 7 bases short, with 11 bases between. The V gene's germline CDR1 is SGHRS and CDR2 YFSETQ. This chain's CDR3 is CASSVEGLEAFF. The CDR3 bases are TGCGCCAGCAGCGTGGAAGGTCTTGAAGCTTTCTTT. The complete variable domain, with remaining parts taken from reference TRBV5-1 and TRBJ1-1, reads KAGVTQTPRYLIKTRGQQVTLSCSPISGHRSVSWYQQTPGQGLQFLFEYFSETQRNKGNFPGRFSGRQFSNSRSEMNVSTLELGDSALYLCASSVEGLEAFFGQGTRLTVV.

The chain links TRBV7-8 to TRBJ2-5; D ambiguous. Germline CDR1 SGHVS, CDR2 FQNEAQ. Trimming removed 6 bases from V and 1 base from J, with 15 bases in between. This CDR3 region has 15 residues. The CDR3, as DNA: TGTGCCAGCAGGCCCATTTCCCCGACCCAAGAGACCCAGTACTTC. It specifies CASRPISPTQETQYF.

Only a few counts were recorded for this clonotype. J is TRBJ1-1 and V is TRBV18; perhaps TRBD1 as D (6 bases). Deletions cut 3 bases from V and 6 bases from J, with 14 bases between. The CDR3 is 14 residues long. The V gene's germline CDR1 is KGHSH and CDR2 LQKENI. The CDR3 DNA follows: TGTGCCAGCTCACCCACCCCGGGGGCCCCTGAAGCTTTCTTT. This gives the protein CASSPTPGAPEAFF.

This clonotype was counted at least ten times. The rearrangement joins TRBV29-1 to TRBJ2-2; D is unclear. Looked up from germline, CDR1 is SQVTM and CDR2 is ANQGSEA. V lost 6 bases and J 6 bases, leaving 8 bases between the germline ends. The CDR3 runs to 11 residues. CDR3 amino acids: CSVARAGELFF. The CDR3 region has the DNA TGCAGCGTGGCCCGCGCCGGGGAGCTGTTTTTT.

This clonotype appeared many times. The CDR3 here is CASSQGGLAGAGELFF. The CDR3 DNA reads TGTGCCAGCAGCCAAGGTGGACTAGCGGGGGCTGGGGAGCTGTTTTTT. V and J are TRBV4-2 and TRBJ2-2, with 13 nucleotides matching TRBD2. The CDR3 sequence is 16 residues long. The V segment lost 1 base and the J segment 8 bases; nucleotides outside the gene matches: 4. Germline CDR1 is LGHNA and CDR2 is YNFKEQ.

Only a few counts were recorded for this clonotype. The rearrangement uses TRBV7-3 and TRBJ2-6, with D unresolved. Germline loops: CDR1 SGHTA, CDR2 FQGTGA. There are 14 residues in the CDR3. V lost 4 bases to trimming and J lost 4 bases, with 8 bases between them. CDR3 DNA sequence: TGTGCCAGCAGCTCCGTGGGCGGGGCCAACGTCCTGACTTTC. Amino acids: CASSSVGGANVLTF.

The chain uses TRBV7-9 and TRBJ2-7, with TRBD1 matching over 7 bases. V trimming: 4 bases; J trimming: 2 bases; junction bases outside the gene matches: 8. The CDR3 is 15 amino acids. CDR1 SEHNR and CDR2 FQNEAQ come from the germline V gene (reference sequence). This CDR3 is CASSSTGTAAYEQYF. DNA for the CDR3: TGTGCCAGCAGCTCAACCGGGACAGCAGCCTACGAGCAGTACTTC.

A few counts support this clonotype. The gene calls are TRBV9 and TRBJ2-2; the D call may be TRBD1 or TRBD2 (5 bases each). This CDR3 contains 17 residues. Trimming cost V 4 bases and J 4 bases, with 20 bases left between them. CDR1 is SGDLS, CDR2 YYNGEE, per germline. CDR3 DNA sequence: TGTGCCAGCAGCCACATCGGGACGTCGCGAGGCACCGGGGAGCTGTTTTTT. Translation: CASSHIGTSRGTGELFF.

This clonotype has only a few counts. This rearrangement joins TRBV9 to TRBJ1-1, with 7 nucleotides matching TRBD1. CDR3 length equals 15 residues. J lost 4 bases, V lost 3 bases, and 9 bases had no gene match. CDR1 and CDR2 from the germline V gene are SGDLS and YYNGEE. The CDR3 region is CASSARGGAGTEAFF. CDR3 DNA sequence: TGTGCCAGCAGCGCGAGAGGGGGCGCGGGCACTGAAGCTTTCTTT.

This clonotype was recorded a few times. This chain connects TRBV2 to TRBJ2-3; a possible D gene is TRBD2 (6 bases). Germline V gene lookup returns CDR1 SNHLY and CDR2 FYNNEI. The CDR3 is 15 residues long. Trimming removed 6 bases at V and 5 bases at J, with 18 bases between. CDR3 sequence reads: CASSGGPSEGDTQYF. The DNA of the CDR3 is TGTGCCAGCAGCGGAGGACCCTCGGAGGGAGATACGCAGTATTTT.

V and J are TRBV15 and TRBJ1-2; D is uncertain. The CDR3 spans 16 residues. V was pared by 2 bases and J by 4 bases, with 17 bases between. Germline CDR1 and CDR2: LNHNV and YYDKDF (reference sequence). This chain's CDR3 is CATSRKVPPASYGYTF. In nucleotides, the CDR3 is TGTGCCACCAGCAGAAAGGTCCCCCCAGCGTCCTATGGCTACACCTTC.

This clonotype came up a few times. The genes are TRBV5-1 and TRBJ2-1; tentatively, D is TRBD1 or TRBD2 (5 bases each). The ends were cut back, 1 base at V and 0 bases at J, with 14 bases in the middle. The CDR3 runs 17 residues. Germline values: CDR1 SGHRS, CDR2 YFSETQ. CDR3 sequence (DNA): TGCGCCAGCAGCTTGAGCTGGGACCTCAGCTCCTACAATGAGCAGTTCTTC. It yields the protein CASSLSWDLSSYNEQFF.

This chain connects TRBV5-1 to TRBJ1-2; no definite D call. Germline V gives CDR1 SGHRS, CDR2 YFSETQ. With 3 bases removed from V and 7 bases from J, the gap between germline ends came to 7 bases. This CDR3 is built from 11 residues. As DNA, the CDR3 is TGCGCCAGCAGCTCATCGGGTGGCTACACCTTC. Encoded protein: CASSSSGGYTF.

In nucleotides, the CDR3 is TGCGCCAGCAGCCAAGGTGGGGGATTGGGTGAAGCTTTCTTT. Translation: CASSQGGGLGEAFF. V usage is TRBV4-1 and J usage is TRBJ1-1, with a possible D match to TRBD1 (5 bases). Germline loops: CDR1 MGHRA, CDR2 YSYEKL. Trimming took 1 base from V and 7 from J, leaving 13 bases between them. CDR3 length equals 14 residues.

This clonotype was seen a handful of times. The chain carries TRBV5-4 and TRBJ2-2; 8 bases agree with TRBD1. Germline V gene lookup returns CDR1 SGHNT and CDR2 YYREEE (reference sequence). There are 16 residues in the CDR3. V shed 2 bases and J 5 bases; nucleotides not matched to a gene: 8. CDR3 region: CASSFRTGRITGELFF. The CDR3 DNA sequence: TGTGCCAGCAGCTTCCGGACAGGGAGGATTACCGGGGAGCTGTTTTTT.

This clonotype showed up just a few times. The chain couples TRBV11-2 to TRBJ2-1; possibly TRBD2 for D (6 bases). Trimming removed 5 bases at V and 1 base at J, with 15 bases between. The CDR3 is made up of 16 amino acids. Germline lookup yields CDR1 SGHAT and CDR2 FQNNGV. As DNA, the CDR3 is TGTGCCAGCAGCCCCCGTATGGGGGGATCCTACAATGAGCAGTTCTTC. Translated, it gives CASSPRMGGSYNEQFF. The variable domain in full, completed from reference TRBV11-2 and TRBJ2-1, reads EAGVAQSPRYKIIEKRQSVAFWCNPISGHATLYWYQQILGQGPKLLIQFQNNGVVDDSQLPKDRFSAERLKGVDSTLKIQPAKLEDSAVYLCASSPRMGGSYNEQFFGPGTRLTVL.

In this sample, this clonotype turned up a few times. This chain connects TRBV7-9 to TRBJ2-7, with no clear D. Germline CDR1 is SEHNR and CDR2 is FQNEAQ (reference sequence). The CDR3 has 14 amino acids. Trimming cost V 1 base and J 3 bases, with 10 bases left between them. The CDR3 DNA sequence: TGTGCCAGCAGCTTAGGCCAGGCCGACTACGAGCAGTACTTC. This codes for CASSLGQADYEQYF.

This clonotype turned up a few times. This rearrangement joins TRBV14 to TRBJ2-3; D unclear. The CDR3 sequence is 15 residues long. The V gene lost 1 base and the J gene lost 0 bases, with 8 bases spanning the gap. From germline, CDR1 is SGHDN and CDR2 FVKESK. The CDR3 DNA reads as TGTGCCAGCAGCCAAGCAGTCGGAAGCACAGATACGCAGTATTTT. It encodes CASSQAVGSTDTQYF.

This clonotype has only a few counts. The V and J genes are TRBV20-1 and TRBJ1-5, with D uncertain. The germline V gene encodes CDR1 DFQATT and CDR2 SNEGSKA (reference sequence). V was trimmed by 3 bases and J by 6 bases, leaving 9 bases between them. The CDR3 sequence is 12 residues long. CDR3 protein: CSASSGSQPQHF. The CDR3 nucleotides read TGCAGTGCTAGTTCGGGGTCTCAGCCCCAGCATTTT.

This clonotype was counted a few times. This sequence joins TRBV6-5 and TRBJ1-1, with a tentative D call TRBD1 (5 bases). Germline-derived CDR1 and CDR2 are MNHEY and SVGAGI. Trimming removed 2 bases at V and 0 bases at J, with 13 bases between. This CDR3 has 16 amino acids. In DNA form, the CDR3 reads TGTGCCAGCAGTTACGGGAGGGGAAGTATGAACACTGAAGCTTTCTTT. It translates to CASSYGRGSMNTEAFF.